The 20 T cell receptor beta chains listed next were all sequenced from one sample in a study of T cell responses to AZD1222 COVID-19 vaccine. Profiled with immunoSEQ multiplex PCR; TCRdb holds only in-frame clones, not every one. The sample holds under 150,000 clones; 70% to 90% are singletons and the top ten take just over 5.5%. Sequences were derived from peripheral blood, sampled on day 0 of AZD1222 vaccination. The receptor set was obtained from an adult in good health.

The rearrangement joins TRBV12-5 to TRBJ2-1; 7 bases align to TRBD1. CDR3 length equals 14 residues. Germline V gene lookup returns CDR1 LGHNT and CDR2 FRNRAP. V trimming: 0 bases; J trimming: 6 bases; junction bases outside the gene matches: 2. The CDR3 DNA reads TGTGCTAGTGGTTTGGTACCAGGGGGCAATGAGCAGTTCTTC. This encodes CASGLVPGGNEQFF.

The V gene is TRBV5-1, the J gene TRBJ2-1; 12 bases agree with TRBD2. CDR3 size: 20 residues. Losses at the gene ends were 0 bases for V and 0 bases for J; bases not matched to a gene: 10. Germline CDR1 reads SGHRS; CDR2 reads YFSETQ. The CDR3 DNA follows: TGCGCCAGCAGCTTGGCCGAAGGACTAGCGGGGACCAGCTCCTACAATGAGCAGTTCTTC. It translates to CASSLAEGLAGTSSYNEQFF.

A single count supports this clone. The V call is TRBV20-1, the J call TRBJ1-4; D gene unclear. The V gene's germline CDR1 is DFQATT and CDR2 SNEGSKA (reference sequence). With 2 bases removed from V and 12 bases from J, the gap between germline ends came to 10 bases. The CDR3 has 11 residues. The CDR3 is CSARMRVELFF. The CDR3 DNA sequence: TGCAGTGCTAGAATGAGAGTCGAACTGTTTTTT.

This chain links TRBV19 with TRBJ1-1; a possible D gene is TRBD1 (5 bases). Trimming cost V 4 bases and J 4 bases, with 7 bases left between them. The CDR3 sequence is 12 residues long. CDR1 is LNHDA and CDR2 is SQIVND in the germline V gene (reference sequence). CDR3 protein: CASSRGFTEAFF. Here the CDR3 DNA reads TGTGCCAGTAGTAGGGGGTTCACTGAAGCTTTCTTT.

This clone was detected once. CDR3 DNA sequence: TGTGCCAGCAGCTCGCTGACAGGGGTCACCGGGGAGCTGTTTTTT. This codes for CASSSLTGVTGELFF. V gene TRBV7-2 combines with J gene TRBJ2-2; 8 bases map to TRBD1. Germline V lookup: CDR1 SGHTA, CDR2 FQGNSA. The CDR3 runs to 15 residues. Trimming took 4 bases from V and 4 from J; bases not matched to a gene: 5.

This clone is a singleton in its sample. This chain connects TRBV3-1 (or the pseudogene TRBV3-2) to TRBJ2-7; 15 bases are shared with TRBD2. The CDR3 has 18 amino acids. From germline, CDR1 is LGHDT and CDR2 YNNKEL (reference sequence). J was trimmed by 2 bases and V by 4 bases; bases with no gene match: 9. DNA for the CDR3: TGTGCCAGCAGCCGGGGGACTAGCGGGAGGTCCAACCCCTACGAGCAGTACTTC. Translation: CASSRGTSGRSNPYEQYF.

V is TRBV6-4 and J is TRBJ1-1, with D uncertain. This CDR3 is 16 amino acids long. V gave up 2 bases and J gave up 1 base, with 14 bases separating them. Germline values: CDR1 MRHNA, CDR2 SNTAGT. The CDR3 loop is CASSDPCPCGNTEAFF. CDR3 DNA sequence: TGTGCCAGCAGTGACCCATGTCCCTGTGGGAACACTGAAGCTTTCTTT.

This clone was found once. The chain employs TRBV28 and TRBJ1-2; no clear D. Trimming pared 7 bases from V and 5 bases from J, leaving 17 bases between. CDR3 length: 14 residues. Per germline, CDR1 MDHEN and CDR2 SYDVKM. CDR3 coding DNA: TGTGCCAGCACCAATCCGGGTAGAAGGTATGGCTACACCTTC. This gives the protein CASTNPGRRYGYTF.

This chain uses TRBV7-9 with TRBJ2-7; 11 positions agree with TRBD1. This CDR3 spans 15 amino acids. Trimming took 3 bases from V and 4 from J; bases not matched to a gene: 5. CDR1 and CDR2 from the germline V gene are SEHNR and FQNEAQ (reference sequence). The CDR3 region has the DNA TGTGCCAGCAGCTTTGAAGGACAGGGGGCTTACGAGCAGTACTTC. As protein: CASSFEGQGAYEQYF. The full variable domain, completed using reference TRBV7-9 and TRBJ2-7, is DTGVSQNPRHKITKRGQNVTFRCDPISEHNRLYWYRQTLGQGPEFLTYFQNEAQLEKSRLLSDRFSAERPKGSFSTLEIQRTEQGDSAMYLCASSFEGQGAYEQYFGPGTRLTVT.

The rearrangement links TRBV2 to TRBJ2-2, with D perhaps TRBD2 (5 bases). The CDR3 sequence is 15 residues long. Deletions cut 5 bases from V and 4 bases from J, with 14 bases between. Germline V CDR1 and CDR2: SNHLY, FYNNEI. The CDR3 reads CASSSRVAGTGELFF. The DNA for the CDR3 is TGTGCCAGCAGTTCGAGGGTGGCGGGCACCGGGGAGCTGTTTTTT.

The chain employs TRBV4-2 and TRBJ2-7; D perhaps matches TRBD2 (5 bases). The CDR3 has 15 amino acids. V shed 0 bases and J shed 1 base, with 10 bases lying between them. The germline gives CDR1 LGHNA, CDR2 YNFKEQ. CDR3 amino acids: CASSQEARGSYEQYF. CDR3 nucleotides: TGTGCCAGCAGCCAAGAAGCCCGGGGTTCCTACGAGCAGTACTTC.

The gene calls are TRBV6-5 and TRBJ1-5, with D possibly being TRBD1 (6 bases). This CDR3 contains 12 residues. Trimming removed 6 bases from V and 4 bases from J, with 7 bases in between. Looked up from germline, CDR1 is MNHEY and CDR2 is SVGAGI. The CDR3 DNA sequence: TGTGCCAGCAGCACAGGGAATCAGCCCCAGCATTTT. Its protein product is CASSTGNQPQHF.

The chain couples TRBV10-3 to TRBJ1-5; D might be TRBD1 (5 bases). Germline V gives CDR1 ENHRY, CDR2 SYGVKD. CDR3 length: 16 residues. V dropped 0 bases and J dropped 6 bases, with 15 bases sitting between them. Here the CDR3 reads CAISESTSGPSQPQHF. The DNA of the CDR3 is TGTGCCATCAGTGAGTCGACTTCAGGGCCAAGTCAGCCCCAGCATTTT.

The J gene is TRBJ1-1, the V gene TRBV19; 8 positions match TRBD1. The CDR3 is 15 amino acids. J lost 1 base, V lost 2 bases, and 3 bases had no gene match. Germline V CDR1 and CDR2: LNHDA, SQIVND (reference sequence). The CDR3 DNA reads as TGTGCCAGTAGTATACAGGGGGCGAGGAACACTGAAGCTTTCTTT. It codes for CASSIQGARNTEAFF.

The rearrangement links TRBV6-2 or TRBV6-3 to TRBJ1-2; TRBD1 agrees at 7 bases. J lost 7 bases, V lost 2 bases, and 10 bases had no gene match. CDR1 MNHEY and CDR2 SVGEGT come from the germline V gene. The CDR3 loop spans 15 amino acids. CDR3 region: CASSYPGTGARGYTF. The DNA of the CDR3 is TGTGCCAGCAGTTACCCGGGAACAGGGGCCCGTGGCTACACCTTC.

The genes are TRBV5-1 and TRBJ1-2; D may be TRBD1 (5 bases). CDR1 and CDR2 (germline): SGHRS, YFSETQ. CDR3 length: 13 amino acids. Deletions cut 0 bases from V and 3 bases from J, with 6 bases between. In DNA, the CDR3 is TGCGCCAGCAGCTTGGAAGGGGACTATGGCTACACCTTC. Encoded protein: CASSLEGDYGYTF.

This sequence joins TRBV4-2 and TRBJ2-7; 9 bases match TRBD2. The CDR3 length is 18 residues. The J segment lost 2 bases and the V segment lost 4 bases, leaving 15 bases of the junction unmatched. The germline gives CDR1 LGHNA, CDR2 YNFKEQ. CDR3 sequence (DNA): TGTGCCAGCAGCCCGGTCGCGGGAGGGATGCCCACTCCCTACGAGCAGTACTTC. Residues: CASSPVAGGMPTPYEQYF.

This rearrangement joins TRBV21-1 to TRBJ1-5; the table calls TRBD1, which could not be checked here. TRBV21-1 corresponds to a pseudogene. The CDR3 has 16 residues. The CDR3 region is CASSVTGIRGHQPQHF. In DNA, the CDR3 is TGTGCCAGCAGCGTCACCGGGATCAGGGGCCATCAGCCCCAGCATTTT.

The rearrangement uses TRBV9 and TRBJ2-3; either TRBD1 or TRBD2 may fit D (5 bases each). From germline, CDR1 is SGDLS and CDR2 YYNGEE. This CDR3 has 16 residues. V lost 4 bases to trimming and J lost 4 bases, with 19 bases between them. CDR3 protein: CASSPRGGEVADTQYF. The CDR3 nucleotides read TGTGCCAGCAGCCCGAGGGGCGGAGAGGTCGCAGATACGCAGTATTTT.

The chain joins TRBV19 to TRBJ2-5; D may be TRBD2 (7 bases). Germline V CDR1 and CDR2: LNHDA, SQIVND (reference sequence). V lost 7 bases and J lost 4, with 13 bases in between. The CDR3 runs 13 residues. The CDR3 spells CASTGGAGETQYF. CDR3 DNA: TGTGCCAGTACGGGGGGCGCGGGAGAGACCCAGTACTTC.